Listed here are 22 T cell receptor beta chains from one sample, sequenced in a study of T cells after yellow fever vaccination. TCRdb itself ran the 5' RACE reads through MiXCR, one entry per CDR3 protein. This table has hundreds of thousands of distinct CDR3 sequences, approximately 13% appearing once. This sample comprised PBMCs, obtained on the day of the yellow fever booster vaccination. The receptor source for this set is a man younger than 40 who received the YFV17D yellow fever vaccine.

The V gene is TRBV29-1, the J gene TRBJ2-3; maybe TRBD2 (5 bases). Germline-derived CDR1 and CDR2 are SQVTM and ANQGSEA. This CDR3 comprises 11 residues. Trimming removed 7 bases from V and 7 bases from J, with 12 bases in between. Here the CDR3 DNA reads TGCAGCGGTGTACTAGAGAATACGCAGTATTTT. Amino acid sequence: CSGVLENTQYF.

The chain employs TRBV30 and TRBJ2-1; D is uncertain. Between the trimmed V and J ends, which lost 3 bases and 9 bases, there was a span of 15 bases. The germline V gene encodes CDR1 GTSNPN and CDR2 SVGIG (reference sequence). The CDR3 totals 13 residues. CDR3: CAWSLATGSEQFF. The CDR3 DNA is TGTGCCTGGAGCCTCGCGACTGGTTCTGAGCAGTTCTTC.

This rearrangement joins TRBV7-2 to TRBJ2-3, with D possibly matching TRBD2 (6 bases). Germline V CDR1 and CDR2: SGHTA, FQGNSA. The CDR3 spans 13 residues. Trimming removed 4 bases at V and 7 bases at J, with 12 bases between. The chain's CDR3 is CASSSVEGYTQYF. The CDR3, as DNA: TGTGCCAGCAGCTCCGTGGAGGGATATACGCAGTATTTT.

The CDR3 DNA sequence: TGTGCCAGCAGCTCATTAGCGGGAGGGCGTATCGCCAATGAGCAGTTCTTC. It encodes CASSSLAGGRIANEQFF. The chain employs TRBV7-9 and TRBJ2-1, with 11 bases matching TRBD2. With 4 bases clipped from V and 6 bases from J, the junction kept 11 bases outside the gene matches. Germline CDR1 is SEHNR and CDR2 is FQNEAQ (reference sequence). The CDR3 length is 17 residues. Looking up the rest from reference TRBV7-9 and TRBJ2-1 gives the full variable domain: DTGVSQNPRHKITKRGQNVTFRCDPISEHNRLYWYRQTLGQGPEFLTYFQNEAQLEKSRLLSDRFSAERPKGSFSTLEIQRTEQGDSAMYLCASSSLAGGRIANEQFFGPGTRLTVL.

The chain employs TRBV4-3 and TRBJ2-1, with D uncertain. The CDR3 has 13 residues. Germline CDR1 is LGHNA and CDR2 is YSLEER. Trimming left V 4 bases short and J 9 bases short, with 13 bases between. The CDR3 here is CASSLGFSAEQFF. CDR3 DNA: TGCGCCAGCAGCCTGGGCTTTTCGGCTGAGCAGTTCTTC.

This sequence joins TRBV5-1 and TRBJ2-3; 9 nucleotides align to TRBD2. The ends lost 0 bases at V and 4 bases at J; junction bases unmatched: 6. This CDR3 is 16 amino acids long. Germline V gives CDR1 SGHRS, CDR2 YFSETQ. CDR3 sequence reads: CASSLEVVAGADTQYF. The CDR3, as DNA: TGCGCCAGCAGCTTGGAGGTGGTAGCGGGAGCAGATACGCAGTATTTT.

There are a few counts of this clonotype. This sequence joins TRBV5-6 and TRBJ2-1, with TRBD2 matching 9 bases. With 4 bases clipped from V and 10 bases from J, the junction kept 9 bases outside the gene matches. Per germline, CDR1 SGHDT and CDR2 YYEEEE. This CDR3 has 14 amino acids. The CDR3 sequence is CASSNLAGSGEQFF. CDR3 nucleotide sequence: TGTGCCAGCAGCAACCTAGCGGGGTCGGGGGAGCAGTTCTTC.

This chain links TRBV11-2 with TRBJ2-2; 12 nucleotides match TRBD2. CDR1 is SGHAT and CDR2 is FQNNGV in the germline V gene. V lost 4 bases, J lost 5 bases, and 11 bases stayed unmatched. This CDR3 has 18 residues. CDR3 sequence: CASSSWGPSGRETGELFF. CDR3 bases: TGTGCCAGCAGCTCATGGGGTCCTAGCGGGAGGGAGACCGGGGAGCTGTTTTTT.

This clonotype was seen at least ten times. The rearrangement uses TRBV20-1 and TRBJ2-3; D remains ambiguous. V lost 3 bases to trimming and J lost 6 bases, with 22 bases between them. This CDR3 contains 16 residues. Germline CDR1 and CDR2: DFQATT and SNEGSKA (reference sequence). The CDR3 loop reads CSASVVDSQLKDTQYF. CDR3 sequence (DNA): TGCAGTGCTAGTGTCGTCGATAGCCAGCTGAAGGATACGCAGTATTTT.

The chain links TRBV12-3 or TRBV12-4 to TRBJ2-3; D remains ambiguous. Between the trimmed V and J ends, which lost 4 bases and 2 bases, there was a span of 13 bases. The CDR3 loop spans 15 amino acids. This chain's CDR3 is CASSYRVENTDTQYF. The CDR3 bases are TGTGCCAGCAGTTATAGGGTAGAGAACACAGATACGCAGTATTTT.

This clonotype was counted a few times. The chain carries TRBV2 and TRBJ2-1; 8 bases line up with TRBD2. Germline CDR1 SNHLY, CDR2 FYNNEI. V lost 7 bases to trimming and J lost 5 bases; unmatched junction nucleotides: 1. The CDR3 is 12 amino acids. Here the CDR3 reads CASISGNNEQFF. The CDR3, as DNA: TGTGCCAGCATTAGCGGGAACAATGAGCAGTTCTTC.

There are a few counts of this clonotype. The gene calls are TRBV3-1 and TRBJ2-5; 8 bases are shared with TRBD1. In germline, CDR1 is LGHDT, CDR2 YNNKEL (reference sequence). The junction had 11 bases not matched to a gene; V was cut back by 6 bases and J by 5 bases. This CDR3 contains 15 residues. The CDR3 sequence is CASREAGTGGETQYF. The CDR3, as DNA: TGTGCCAGCAGAGAAGCCGGGACAGGAGGCGAGACCCAGTACTTC.

The chain has TRBV4-3 and TRBJ2-1, with 12 positions matching TRBD2. The germline V gene encodes CDR1 LGHNA and CDR2 YSLEER. The CDR3 loop spans 18 amino acids. Losses at the gene ends were 1 base for V and 2 bases for J; bases not matched to a gene: 6. The CDR3 DNA reads TGCGCCAGCAGCCAAGCGTATTGGACTAGCGGGACCTACAATGAGCAGTTCTTC. As protein: CASSQAYWTSGTYNEQFF.

The table lists this clonotype with a few counts. The chain carries TRBV7-2 and TRBJ1-2; D is possibly TRBD1 (5 bases). The CDR3 is 13 amino acids. V lost 0 bases, J lost 7 bases, and 9 bases lay in between. Germline CDR1 and CDR2: SGHTA and FQGNSA. Here the CDR3 reads CASSLAGRGGYTF. DNA of the CDR3: TGTGCCAGCAGCTTAGCGGGGCGGGGTGGCTACACCTTC.

This clonotype was seen more than once but under ten times. This chain uses TRBV20-1 with TRBJ1-5, with no clear D. In germline, CDR1 is DFQATT, CDR2 SNEGSKA (reference sequence). Trimming shortened V by 3 bases and J by 4 bases, and 10 bases separated the two germline ends. The CDR3 spans 13 residues. CDR3 nucleotides: TGCAGTGCTAGCTGGGCCGCAAATCAGCCCCAGCATTTT. The encoded protein is CSASWAANQPQHF.

There are many counts of this clonotype. DNA of the CDR3: TGTGCCAGCAGTTTACGGGGACCCTACGAGCAGTACTTC. Amino acid sequence: CASSLRGPYEQYF. V gene TRBV27 combines with J gene TRBJ2-7; D is tentatively TRBD1 or TRBD2 (5 bases each). The germline gives CDR1 MNHEY, CDR2 SMNVEV (reference sequence). V was trimmed by 2 bases and J by 2 bases, leaving 7 bases between them. This CDR3 has 13 amino acids.

This chain links TRBV7-3 with TRBJ2-4, with D possibly matching TRBD1 (5 bases). The CDR3 runs 13 residues. Germline lookup yields CDR1 SGHTA and CDR2 FQGTGA. V gave up 5 bases and J gave up 7 bases, with 12 bases separating them. In DNA, the CDR3 is TGTGCCAGCAGCCAGGGCCCTAACAACATTCAGTACTTC. It yields the protein CASSQGPNNIQYF.

This clonotype came up a few times. The gene calls are TRBV18 and TRBJ1-4; D ambiguous. The CDR3 has 12 amino acids. V was pared by 6 bases and J by 10 bases, with 12 bases between. The germline V gene encodes CDR1 KGHSH and CDR2 LQKENI. The chain's CDR3 is CASSLPEGKLFF. DNA for the CDR3: TGTGCCAGCTCTCTTCCGGAGGGAAAACTGTTTTTT.

A word on this clonotype: A much larger clone differs by one base, so this may be a read error. The rearrangement links TRBV7-2 to TRBJ1-1; D call uncertain. The CDR3 consists of 14 residues. Germline V gene sequence: CDR1 SGHTA, CDR2 FQGNSA. The CDR3 sequence is CASSLAWRDTEDFF. For the CDR3, the DNA is TGTGCCAGCAGCTTAGCGTGGCGGGATACTGAAGATTTCTTT.

This clonotype was picked up a small number of times. The genes are TRBV18 and TRBJ1-5; D is ambiguous. Germline CDR1 and CDR2: KGHSH and LQKENI. Deletions cut 2 bases from V and 1 base from J, with 9 bases between. The CDR3 extends over 15 amino acids. The CDR3: CASSPSDGSNQPQHF. The CDR3 nucleotides are TGTGCCAGCTCACCATCGGACGGGAGCAATCAGCCCCAGCATTTT.

This clonotype was seen only a few times. One junction end disagrees with the germline gene, perhaps due to a read error. The chain recombines TRBV20-1 with TRBJ2-1, with D perhaps TRBD2 (6 bases). This CDR3 has 17 residues. CDR1 DFQATT and CDR2 SNEGSKA come from the germline V gene (reference sequence). The CDR3 DNA sequence: TGCAGTGCTGTACGGGACTCGCATATATTCTCCTACAATGACCAGTTCTTC. It is translated as CSAVRDSHIFSYNDQFF.

This clonotype has just a few counts. The chain recombines TRBV19 with TRBJ2-1; tentatively, D is TRBD1 (6 bases). Between the trimmed V and J ends, which lost 6 bases and 15 bases, there was a span of 24 bases. Germline CDR1 LNHDA, CDR2 SQIVND (reference sequence). CDR3 length: 14 residues. CDR3 in DNA: TGTGCCAGTAGCCCTAAATCCGGACTCCTAGGGGGGTTCTTC. It encodes CASSPKSGLLGGFF.